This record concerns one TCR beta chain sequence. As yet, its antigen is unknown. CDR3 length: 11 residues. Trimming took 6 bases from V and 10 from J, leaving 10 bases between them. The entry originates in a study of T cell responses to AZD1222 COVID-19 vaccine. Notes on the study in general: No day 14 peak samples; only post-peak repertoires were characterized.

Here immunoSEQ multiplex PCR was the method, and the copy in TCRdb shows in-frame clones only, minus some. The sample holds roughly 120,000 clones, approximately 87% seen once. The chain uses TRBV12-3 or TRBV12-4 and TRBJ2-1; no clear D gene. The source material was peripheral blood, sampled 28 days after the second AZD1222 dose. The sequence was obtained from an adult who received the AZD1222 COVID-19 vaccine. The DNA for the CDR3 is TGTGCCAGCAGCCCGTCCGGCGAGCAGTTCTTC. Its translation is CASSPSGEQFF.